This is a list of T cell receptor beta chains from one sample in a study of shared T cell receptors in the human thymus. Libraries were prepared by immunoSEQ multiplex PCR; TCRdb keeps only in-frame clonotypes and omits some of them. The data show approximately 760,000 clones, over 75% seen once. The sample was also linked to a second study, of human thymus T cells.

The specimen sequenced was thymocytes. These receptors were collected from a girl under three years old with a congenital heart defect. Each CDR3 is given with its conserved first and last residue. The D gene is left open where the match is weak. Not all rows give a size; the values are once, few, many and, for expanded clones, a class.

TRBD1	TRBV7-2	TRBJ2-7	-	CASSQKGQAPYEQYF	TGTGCCAGCAGCCAGAAAGGACAGGCACCCTACGAGCAGTACTTC
-	TRBV7-9	TRBJ2-2	-	CASSPRGRQGSTGELFF	TGTGCCAGCAGCCCTCGGGGTAGACAAGGCTCCACCGGGGAGCTGTTTTTT
TRBD2	TRBV7-9	TRBJ2-1	-	CASSHVLASSGGRYNEQFF	TGTGCCAGCAGCCACGTATTGGCGAGTAGCGGGGGCCGATACAATGAGCAGTTCTTC
-	TRBV2	TRBJ2-2	-	CASSEKELMVTGELFF	TGTGCCAGCAGTGAAAAAGAGTTGATGGTCACCGGGGAGCTGTTTTTT
TRBD1	TRBV14	TRBJ1-2	-	CASSQKLGTGDRVGYTF	TGTGCCAGCAGCCAAAAATTAGGGACAGGGGATCGGGTTGGCTACACCTTC
-	TRBV11-2	TRBJ1-2	-	CASSWRGGTYYGYTF	TGTGCCAGCAGCTGGCGCGGGGGAACTTACTATGGCTACACCTTC
-	TRBV19	TRBJ1-1	-	CASRAPIPMNTEAFF	TGTGCCAGTAGAGCTCCTATACCCATGAACACTGAAGCTTTCTTT
-	TRBV9	TRBJ2-7	-	CASSARGARSSYEQYF	TGTGCCAGCAGCGCCCGGGGGGCAAGGAGCTCCTACGAGCAGTACTTC
-	TRBV10-3	TRBJ2-7	-	CAIRNRVSYEQYF	TGTGCCATCAGAAACAGGGTATCCTACGAGCAGTACTTC
-	TRBV4-2	TRBJ2-2	-	CASSQVGPAGELFF	TGTGCCAGCAGCCAAGTTGGCCCTGCCGGGGAGCTGTTTTTT
-	TRBV5-5	TRBJ1-4	-	CASSLTDRNNEKLFF	TGTGCCAGCAGTCTAACAGACAGGAACAATGAAAAACTGTTTTTT
-	TRBV5-1	TRBJ1-2	-	CASSLGFGAYGYTF	TGCGCCAGCAGCTTGGGATTTGGGGCTTATGGCTACACCTTC
-	TRBV10-3	TRBJ2-7	-	CAISERNFSPHSPYEQYF	TGTGCCATCAGTGAACGAAATTTTAGCCCTCATAGCCCCTACGAGCAGTACTTC
-	TRBV11-2	TRBJ1-1	-	CASSLDPENTEAFF	TGTGCCAGCAGCTTAGATCCAGAGAACACTGAAGCTTTCTTT
TRBD2	TRBV11-2	TRBJ2-3	-	CASSLNSGGADTQYF	TGTGCCAGCAGCTTAAATAGCGGGGGAGCAGATACGCAGTATTTT
-	TRBV7-9	TRBJ2-2	-	CASSSYLGGNTGELFF	TGTGCCAGCAGCTCCTACTTAGGGGGGAACACCGGGGAGCTGTTTTTT
TRBD1	TRBV6-5	TRBJ2-2	once	CASTYRGNSRAGELFF	TGTGCCAGCACTTACAGGGGGAACAGCAGGGCCGGGGAGCTGTTTTTT
-	TRBV5-6	TRBJ2-5	once	CASSLDLAEFGETQYF	TGTGCCAGCAGCTTGGACCTAGCCGAGTTTGGAGAGACCCAGTACTTC
TRBD1	TRBV5-6	TRBJ2-4	-	CASSLTRTGENIQYF	TGTGCCAGCAGCTTGACCAGGACAGGGGAAAACATTCAGTACTTC
TRBD1	TRBV29-1	TRBJ1-2	-	CSVVRQGARGYTF	TGCAGCGTTGTGAGACAGGGGGCGCGGGGCTACACCTTC
TRBD2	TRBV19	TRBJ2-7	-	CASSAQPMSGGEKTYEQYF	TGTGCCAGTAGTGCGCAACCCATGAGCGGGGGGGAAAAAACCTACGAGCAGTACTTC
TRBD1	TRBV2	TRBJ1-4	-	CASRKNYRGRANEKLFF	TGTGCCAGCAGAAAGAATTACAGGGGAAGGGCTAATGAAAAACTGTTTTTT
TRBD1	TRBV5-5	TRBJ1-6	-	CASSLPGQKDSPLHF	TGTGCCAGCAGCTTACCGGGACAGAAGGATTCACCCCTCCACTTT
TRBD1	TRBV2	TRBJ1-4	-	CASSEIGRFWDSNEKLFF	TGTGCCAGCAGTGAAATCGGACGTTTTTGGGACAGCAATGAAAAACTGTTTTTT
TRBD1	TRBV9	TRBJ2-7	-	CASSPLGQGPTPEQYF	TGTGCCAGCAGCCCCTTGGGACAGGGGCCAACCCCCGAGCAGTACTTC
-	TRBV27	TRBJ2-1	-	CASSSIQGFNEQFF	TGTGCCAGCAGTTCCATACAGGGTTTCAATGAGCAGTTCTTC
TRBD1	TRBV4-3	TRBJ2-7	-	CASSQEGQESYEQYF	TGCGCCAGCAGCCAAGAAGGACAGGAGTCCTACGAGCAGTACTTC
-	TRBV9	TRBJ1-2	-	CASSVAAGGCGYTF	TGTGCCAGCAGCGTAGCCGCGGGGGGCTGCGGCTACACCTTC
TRBD1	TRBV5-4	TRBJ1-2	-	CASSHEGQRETYYGYTF	TGTGCCAGCAGCCACGAGGGACAGCGCGAAACTTACTATGGCTACACCTTC
TRBD1	TRBV19	TRBJ2-5	-	CASSQDRGPQETQYF	TGTGCCAGTAGTCAGGACAGGGGGCCCCAAGAGACCCAGTACTTC
TRBD1	TRBV5-6	TRBJ1-3	-	CASSHGQGLNSGNTIYF	TGTGCCAGCAGCCATGGACAGGGACTCAACTCTGGAAACACCATATATTTT
-	TRBV5-1	TRBJ2-2	-	CASRVARAPGELFF	TGCGCCAGCAGGGTAGCGAGGGCCCCCGGGGAGCTGTTTTTT
-	TRBV4-1	TRBJ1-2	-	CASSISARKINYGYTF	TGCGCCAGCTCAATCTCCGCGAGAAAGATCAACTATGGCTACACCTTC
-	TRBV10-3	TRBJ2-7	-	CAIRSGQPTDSYEQYF	TGTGCCATCAGGAGCGGACAGCCGACGGACTCCTACGAGCAGTACTTC
-	TRBV6-1	TRBJ1-4	-	CASSESYVRPTNEKLFF	TGTGCCAGCAGTGAATCGTATGTCCGTCCTACTAATGAAAAACTGTTTTTT
TRBD2	TRBV6-5	TRBJ2-2	-	CASSYMAGGPGELFF	TGTGCCAGCAGTTACATGGCGGGGGGGCCCGGGGAGCTGTTTTTT
-	TRBV6-1	TRBJ2-2	-	CASSFPGQNTGELFF	TGTGCCAGCAGTTTCCCGGGACAAAACACCGGGGAGCTGTTTTTT
TRBD1	TRBV28	TRBJ2-3	once	CASTQGVRTDTQYF	TGTGCCAGCACCCAGGGGGTTCGCACAGATACGCAGTATTTT
-	TRBV6-5	TRBJ2-1	-	CASSYSEDNEQFF	TGTGCCAGCAGTTACTCGGAGGACAATGAGCAGTTCTTC
-	TRBV5-1	TRBJ2-7	-	CASSRPDRAYEQYF	TGCGCCAGCAGCAGACCTGACAGAGCCTACGAGCAGTACTTC
TRBD2	TRBV6-5	TRBJ2-1	-	CASTLTSGGANEQFF	TGTGCCAGCACCTTGACTAGCGGGGGGGCCAATGAGCAGTTCTTC
TRBD2	TRBV5-5	TRBJ2-3	once	CASSRWGGTQYF	TGTGCCAGCAGCCGCTGGGGGGGTACGCAGTATTTT
-	TRBV5-1	TRBJ2-7	once	CASSLWSGTAPYEQYF	TGCGCCAGCAGCTTATGGTCAGGGACTGCACCCTACGAGCAGTACTTC
TRBD1	TRBV5-1	TRBJ1-4	-	CASSLDQGAGEKLFF	TGCGCCAGCAGCTTGGACCAGGGGGCAGGTGAAAAACTGTTTTTT
-	TRBV4-1	TRBJ1-2	-	CASSQDHHKLYGYTF	TGCGCCAGCAGCCAAGATCACCACAAACTATATGGCTACACCTTC
-	TRBV14	TRBJ2-7	-	CASSQDQGPYEQYF	TGTGCCAGCAGCCAAGATCAGGGGCCCTACGAGCAGTACTTC
TRBD2	TRBV6-1	TRBJ2-5	-	CASSGLLAGVITQYF	TGTGCCAGCAGTGGACTTCTAGCGGGGGTTATAACCCAGTACTTC
-	TRBV4-1	TRBJ2-7	-	CASSQLVRYEQYF	TGCGCCAGCAGCCAACTAGTCCGCTACGAGCAGTACTTC
-	TRBV6-1	TRBJ1-4	-	CASSENGEKLFF	TGTGCCAGCAGTGAAAACGGTGAAAAACTGTTTTTT
TRBD1	TRBV4-1	TRBJ1-2	-	CASSQRQGIENYTF	TGCGCCAGCAGCCAGCGACAGGGGATTGAGAACTACACCTTC
-	TRBV19	TRBJ1-5	-	CASSMGGAQPQHF	TGTGCCAGTAGTATGGGGGGTGCTCAGCCCCAGCATTTT
TRBD2	TRBV19	TRBJ2-1	few	CASSILGSGGAQYQFF	TGTGCCAGTAGTATATTAGGGAGCGGGGGGGCCCAATATCAGTTCTTC
-	TRBV5-4	TRBJ1-1	-	CASSLVEGSERTEAFF	TGTGCCAGCAGCTTGGTCGAGGGAAGCGAACGCACTGAAGCTTTCTTT